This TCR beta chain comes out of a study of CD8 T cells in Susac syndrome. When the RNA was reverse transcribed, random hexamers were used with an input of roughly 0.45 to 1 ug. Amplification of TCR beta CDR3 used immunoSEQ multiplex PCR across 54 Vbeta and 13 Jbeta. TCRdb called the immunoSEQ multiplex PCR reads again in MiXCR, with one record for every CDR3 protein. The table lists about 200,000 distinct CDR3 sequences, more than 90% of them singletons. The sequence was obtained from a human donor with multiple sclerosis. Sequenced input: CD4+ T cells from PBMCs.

Written as DNA, the CDR3 is TGCGCCAGCAGCTTGGGTGGCTCCTACTCTGGAAACACCATATATTTT. Its protein is CASSLGGSYSGNTIYF. This rearrangement joins TRBV5-1 to TRBJ1-3; D uncertain. With 0 bases removed from V and 0 bases from J, the gap between germline ends came to 10 bases. CDR3 length: 16 amino acids. The V gene's germline CDR1 is SGHRS and CDR2 YFSETQ.